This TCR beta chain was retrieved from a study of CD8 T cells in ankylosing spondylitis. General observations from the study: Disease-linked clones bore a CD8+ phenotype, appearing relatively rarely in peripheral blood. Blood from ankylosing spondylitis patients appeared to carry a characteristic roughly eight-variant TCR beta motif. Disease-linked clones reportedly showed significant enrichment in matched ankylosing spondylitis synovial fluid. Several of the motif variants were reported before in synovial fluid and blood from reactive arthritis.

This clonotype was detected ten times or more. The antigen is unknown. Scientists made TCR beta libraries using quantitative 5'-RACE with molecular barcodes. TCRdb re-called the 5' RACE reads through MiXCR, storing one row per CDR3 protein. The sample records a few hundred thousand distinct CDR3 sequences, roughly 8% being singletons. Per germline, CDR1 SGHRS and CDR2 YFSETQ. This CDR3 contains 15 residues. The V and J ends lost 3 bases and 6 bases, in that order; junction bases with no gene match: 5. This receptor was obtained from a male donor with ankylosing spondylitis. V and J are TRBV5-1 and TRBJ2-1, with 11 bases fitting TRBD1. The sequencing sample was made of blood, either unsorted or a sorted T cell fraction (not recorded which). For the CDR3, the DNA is TGCGCCAGCAGCTCCGGGACAGGGGGGTCCAATGAGCAGTTCTTC. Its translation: CASSSGTGGSNEQFF.